This T cell receptor beta chain was sequenced for a study of blood T cell repertoires in COVID-19. Study context: From the United States, Italy and Spain came samples of acute and convalescent COVID-19. PBMCs, B-cell-depleted T cells, or T cells were the source of the cDNA or gDNA that made up the material.

The assay was immunoSEQ multiplex PCR, and TCRdb's table has in-frame clones only and misses some. The sample includes roughly 150,000 clones, about 86% of them seen just once. This sequence originates from a woman in her 70s who had recovered from COVID-19. The sequenced sample consisted of peripheral blood.

The CDR3 nucleotides read TGTGCCAGCAGCGTAGCGGAGTACGAGCAGTACTTC. Translated, it gives CASSVAEYEQYF. This chain links TRBV9 with TRBJ2-7; D is undetermined. This CDR3 spans 12 amino acids. Trimming pared 0 bases from V and 4 bases from J, leaving 5 bases between. The germline gives CDR1 SGDLS, CDR2 YYNGEE.